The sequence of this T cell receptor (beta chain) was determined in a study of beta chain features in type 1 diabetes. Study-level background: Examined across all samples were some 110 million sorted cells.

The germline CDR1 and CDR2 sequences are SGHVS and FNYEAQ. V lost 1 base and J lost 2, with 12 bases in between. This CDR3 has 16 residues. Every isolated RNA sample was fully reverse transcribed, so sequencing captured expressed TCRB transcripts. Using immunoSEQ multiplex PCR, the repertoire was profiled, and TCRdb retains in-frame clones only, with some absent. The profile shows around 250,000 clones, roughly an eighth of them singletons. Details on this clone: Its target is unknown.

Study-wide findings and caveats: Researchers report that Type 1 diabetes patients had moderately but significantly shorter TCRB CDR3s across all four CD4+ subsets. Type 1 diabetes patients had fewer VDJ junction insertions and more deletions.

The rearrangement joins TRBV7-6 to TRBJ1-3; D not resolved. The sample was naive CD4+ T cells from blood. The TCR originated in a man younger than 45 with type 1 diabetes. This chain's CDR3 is CASSLVARGTGNTIYF. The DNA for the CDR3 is TGTGCCAGCAGCTTAGTCGCACGGGGAACTGGAAACACCATATATTTT.